This TCR beta chain was sequenced during a study of shared clonotypes between healthy human individuals. Findings of the study overall: The sampled material consisted only of blood, and tissue repertoires are likely to differ. Against clonotypes common to all four donors, non-shared ones had lower generation probabilities.

Genomic DNA of every subset was divided equally among multiple immunoSEQ plates. Clones were read by immunoSEQ multiplex PCR, and TCRdb kept only the in-frame ones, dropping some. The sample carries fewer than 1.6 million clones, around 98.5% recorded once. This CDR3 has 13 amino acids. Germline CDR1 LGHNA, CDR2 YSLEER. The V gene lost 0 bases and the J gene lost 4 bases, with 3 bases spanning the gap. With respect to this clone: The antigen is not known. Different DNA sequences within this sample yield the same CDR3.

A CD45RA-negative memory subset and a CD45RA+ naive subset were separated from the CD4+ cells. The sequence came from a man in his thirties or forties in good health. Sequencing input: naive CD4+ T cells sorted from blood. Subset given: CD45RA+ positively selected. This chain links TRBV4-3 with TRBJ2-2, with no clear D. This CDR3 is CASSQDGTGELFF. CDR3 nucleotides: TGCGCCAGCAGCCAAGATGGCACCGGGGAGCTGTTTTTT.